This record looks at one TCR beta chain sequence and its context. What it recognizes is unknown. Losses at the gene ends were 6 bases for V and 3 bases for J; bases not matched to a gene: 7. The V gene's germline CDR1 is SEHNR and CDR2 FQNEAQ (reference sequence). The length of the CDR3 is 15 residues. These data come from a study of T cells after posttransplantation cyclophosphamide. Busulfan-fludarabine conditioning, marrow transplant, and cyclophosphamide on days +3 and +4 were administered. Using immunoSEQ multiplex PCR, the repertoire was profiled, and TCRdb retains in-frame clones only, with some absent. This table holds about 10,000 clones, around 80% found once. The study's findings and limits: Skin or GI-infiltrating T cells shared few TRB sequences with blood. After PTCy, TRB diversity resembled that of CNI/methotrexate controls.

The specimen comprised PBMCs, sampled about 1,900 days after a stem cell transplant with posttransplant cyclophosphamide. This rearrangement joins TRBV7-9 to TRBJ2-2, with 7 bases fitting TRBD1. The TCR sequence derives from a female patient aged 35 to 55 who received an allogeneic stem cell transplant from a related donor, was CMV-positive, and had no GVHD. Some T cells may be graft donor cells. The CDR3 is CASSSTGVYTGELFF. The CDR3 bases are TGTGCCAGCAGTTCTACAGGGGTCTACACCGGGGAGCTGTTTTTT.